Each of the 23 T cell receptor beta chains below was sequenced from the same sample in a study of T-cell reconstitution after alpha-beta-depleted transplantation in children. The authors prepared the TCRbeta library with unique molecular identifiers. Each CDR3 protein is one row after TCRdb ran MiXCR on the PCR reads. The sample contains just under 250,000 distinct CDR3 sequences, roughly 24% of which appear only once. The sample here was PBMCs, taken before TCRalphabeta/CD19-depleted stem cell transplant. The source of these receptors is a girl aged 2 to 10 with Fanconi anemia, due to receive a stem cell transplant.

At least ten counts were recorded for this clonotype. CDR3 in amino acids: CASARGPTDTQYF. The CDR3, as DNA: TGCGCCAGCGCCCGGGGTCCCACAGATACGCAGTATTTT. J is TRBJ2-3 and V is TRBV5-1; a weak D match, TRBD2 (5 bases). With 7 bases removed from V and 2 bases from J, the gap between germline ends came to 11 bases. Germline CDR1 reads SGHRS; CDR2 reads YFSETQ. CDR3 size: 13 residues. The full variable domain, in which reference TRBV5-1 and TRBJ2-3 provide the parts outside the CDR3, is KAGVTQTPRYLIKTRGQQVTLSCSPISGHRSVSWYQQTPGQGLQFLFEYFSETQRNKGNFPGRFSGRQFSNSRSEMNVSTLELGDSALYLCASARGPTDTQYFGPGTRLTVL.

Notes on this clonotype: Mismatch with germline at one junction end may stem from a read error. The V gene is TRBV3-1, the J gene TRBJ2-3; 11 bases align to TRBD2. The V gene's germline CDR1 is LGHDT and CDR2 YNNKEL (reference sequence). There are 19 residues in the CDR3. In nucleotides, the CDR3 is TGTGCCTGCAGTTTTTGGCGCTCACTAGCGGGGGCCAACACAGATACGCAGTATTTT. Protein sequence: CACSFWRSLAGANTDTQYF.

The chain joins TRBV20-1 to TRBJ2-7; D gene ambiguous. Germline CDR1 reads DFQATT; CDR2 reads SNEGSKA (reference sequence). V lost 2 bases and J 0 bases, leaving 5 bases between the germline ends. This CDR3 spans 12 amino acids. As DNA, the CDR3 is TGCAGTGCTAGAAGCACCTCCTACGAGCAGTACTTC. It codes for CSARSTSYEQYF.

This clonotype was seen at least ten times. The chain recombines TRBV6-4 with TRBJ1-1, with 7 positions matching TRBD1. The CDR3 contains 16 residues. Trimming cost V 2 bases and J 0 bases; bases outside gene matches: 6. In germline, CDR1 is MRHNA, CDR2 SNTAGT. For the CDR3, the DNA is TGTGCCAGCAGTGACGTGAGGGACAGCCTGAACACTGAAGCTTTCTTT. Amino acids: CASSDVRDSLNTEAFF.

The CDR3 sequence: CASSFEVGLAALAKNIQYF. Here the CDR3 DNA reads TGTGCCAGCAGTTTTGAAGTCGGACTAGCGGCCTTAGCCAAAAACATTCAGTACTTC. This chain joins TRBV28 and TRBJ2-4, with 10 positions matching TRBD2. V was pared by 3 bases and J by 0 bases, with 11 bases of the junction left unmatched. Germline lookup yields CDR1 MDHEN and CDR2 SYDVKM. CDR3 length: 19 amino acids.

This clonotype was seen just once. This sequence joins TRBV27 and TRBJ2-7; D remains unclear. CDR1 and CDR2 (germline): MNHEY, SMNVEV (reference sequence). The CDR3 loop spans 15 amino acids. V was clipped by 2 bases and J by 4 bases, with 15 bases between them. CDR3 in amino acids: CASSLIPGSVYEQYF. CDR3 coding DNA: TGTGCCAGCAGTTTAATTCCCGGGTCCGTATACGAGCAGTACTTC.

This clonotype has at least ten counts. The rearrangement joins TRBV20-1 to TRBJ2-1, with 11 nucleotides matching TRBD2. Trimming cost V 6 bases and J 9 bases; bases outside gene matches: 13. CDR1 is DFQATT, CDR2 SNEGSKA, per germline (reference sequence). This CDR3 spans 15 amino acids. The CDR3 DNA reads as TGCAGTGCCGCCGAACTAGCGGGAGTGAGGGGTGAGCAGTTCTTC. It yields the protein CSAAELAGVRGEQFF.

The CDR3 sequence: CSVSSSALAGGRPRDEQYF. CDR3 coding DNA: TGCAGCGTTTCTTCTTCGGCACTAGCGGGAGGCCGACCAAGGGACGAGCAGTACTTC. The gene calls are TRBV29-1 and TRBJ2-7, with 12 bases fitting TRBD2. Germline trimming cut 5 bases from V and 5 bases from J; bases unmatched to any gene: 22. Germline V gene lookup returns CDR1 SQVTM and CDR2 ANQGSEA. The CDR3 runs 19 residues.

This clonotype was counted only a few times. The V call is TRBV20-1, the J call TRBJ2-1, with a possible D match to TRBD2 (6 bases). This CDR3 comprises 13 residues. The ends were cut back, 3 bases at V and 5 bases at J, with 11 bases in the middle. Germline V CDR1 and CDR2: DFQATT, SNEGSKA (reference sequence). The CDR3 here is CSARWGGNNEQFF. In DNA form, the CDR3 reads TGCAGTGCTAGGTGGGGAGGCAACAATGAGCAGTTCTTC.

The genes are TRBV6-1 and TRBJ2-1; no reliable D call. The CDR3 spans 14 residues. Between the trimmed V and J ends, which lost 4 bases and 1 base, there was a span of 8 bases. Germline CDR1 MNHNS, CDR2 SASEGT. The CDR3 sequence is CASSGSRSYNEQFF. The CDR3 DNA reads as TGTGCCAGCAGTGGCTCCCGTTCCTACAATGAGCAGTTCTTC.

This clonotype was seen many times. V and J are TRBV29-1 and TRBJ2-1; D gene ambiguous. V dropped 8 bases and J dropped 6 bases, with 14 bases sitting between them. The CDR3 extends over 12 amino acids. The germline CDR1 and CDR2 sequences are SQVTM and ANQGSEA. CDR3 loop: CSSSGVSNEQFF. The CDR3 bases are TGCAGCTCTTCTGGGGTCTCCAATGAGCAGTTCTTC.

This clonotype was observed many times. The CDR3: CASSRQGLNSGNTIYF. In DNA form, the CDR3 reads TGTGCCAGCAGTCGACAGGGGTTGAACAGTGGAAACACCATATATTTT. The chain links TRBV12-3 or TRBV12-4 to TRBJ1-3, with 8 bases identical to TRBD1. With V trimmed by 5 bases and J by 3 bases, 9 bases remained unmatched. The CDR3 is 16 amino acids.

This clonotype came up many times. The chain uses TRBV5-5 and TRBJ2-5; a weak D match, TRBD2 (5 bases). Germline values: CDR1 SGHKS, CDR2 YYEKEE (reference sequence). Trimming took 2 bases from V and 5 from J, leaving 10 bases between them. The CDR3 spans 13 residues. Here the CDR3 reads CASSFPGLETQYF. CDR3 bases: TGTGCCAGCAGCTTCCCGGGGTTGGAGACCCAGTACTTC.

The sample holds a few counts of this clonotype. The chain has TRBV29-1 and TRBJ2-5; 8 bases fit TRBD1. V trimming: 6 bases; J trimming: 5 bases; junction bases outside the gene matches: 8. The CDR3 totals 13 residues. Per the germline V gene, CDR1 is SQVTM and CDR2 is ANQGSEA. DNA for the CDR3: TGCAGCGTCGCAGGACAGGGTTGGGAGACCCAGTACTTC. It specifies CSVAGQGWETQYF. The full variable domain, with the rest looked up from reference TRBV29-1 and TRBJ2-5, is SAVISQKPSRDICQRGTSLTIQCQVDSQVTMMFWYRQQPGQSLTLIATANQGSEATYESGFVIDKFPISRPNLTFSTLTVSNMSPEDSSIYLCSVAGQGWETQYFGPGTRLLVL.

This clonotype was seen many times. The chain combines TRBV7-2 with TRBJ2-7, with 7 bases identical to TRBD1. Germline loops: CDR1 SGHTA, CDR2 FQGNSA. V was clipped by 4 bases and J by 0 bases; unmatched bases: 3. CDR3 size: 14 residues. The CDR3 DNA reads as TGTGCCAGCAGCTCGGGACAGAGCTCCTACGAGCAGTACTTC. It yields the protein CASSSGQSSYEQYF. The whole variable domain, remainder taken from reference TRBV7-2 and TRBJ2-7, is GAGVSQSPSNKVTEKGKDVELRCDPISGHTALYWYRQSLGQGLEFLIYFQGNSAPDKSGLPSDRFSAERTGGSVSTLTIQRTQQEDSAVYLCASSSGQSSYEQYFGPGTRLTVT.

This clonotype has ten or more counts. V gene TRBV29-1 combines with J gene TRBJ2-7, with D maybe TRBD1 (6 bases). The CDR3 covers 12 residues. Germline V gene sequence: CDR1 SQVTM, CDR2 ANQGSEA. The germline V and J ends were trimmed by 0 bases and 5 bases, with 8 bases remaining between them. As DNA, the CDR3 is TGCAGCGTTGAAGAAGGGGGACACGAGCAGTACTTC. Translated, it gives CSVEEGGHEQYF.

V gene TRBV29-1 combines with J gene TRBJ2-1; D gene uncertain. Trimming took off 6 bases at V and 0 bases at J, with 15 bases between the two ends. The germline V gene encodes CDR1 SQVTM and CDR2 ANQGSEA. The CDR3 has 15 amino acids. In DNA, the CDR3 is TGCAGCGTGGATCTGGACCCATACTCCTACAATGAGCAGTTCTTC. Translated: CSVDLDPYSYNEQFF.

Of note for this clonotype: At one end the junction does not follow the germline gene, possibly because of a read error. CDR3 sequence (DNA): TGTGCCAGCAGCCAAGCCTGGGGGCGGGAGGGAGGCGAGGAGTACTTC. It is translated as CASSQAWGREGGEEYF. The chain recombines TRBV4-2 with TRBJ2-7; 9 positions match TRBD2. CDR1 LGHNA and CDR2 YNFKEQ come from the germline V gene. This CDR3 region has 16 residues.

The rearrangement uses TRBV29-1 and TRBJ2-5; D not resolved. This CDR3 spans 12 amino acids. Germline V gene sequence: CDR1 SQVTM, CDR2 ANQGSEA. Trimming took off 3 bases at V and 3 bases at J, with 8 bases between the two ends. Here the CDR3 DNA reads TGCAGCGTTGAGAAAGACGAAGAGACCCAGTACTTC. Encoded protein: CSVEKDEETQYF.

This clonotype was picked up a small number of times. In nucleotides, the CDR3 is TGCAGTGCTGCACAGGTCTACTCCTACGAGCAGTACTTC. Its translation: CSAAQVYSYEQYF. The rearrangement joins TRBV20-1 to TRBJ2-7; D possibly corresponds to TRBD1 (5 bases). V was cut by 5 bases and J by 0 bases, with 11 bases left in between. The CDR3 extends over 13 amino acids. Germline-derived CDR1 and CDR2 are DFQATT and SNEGSKA (reference sequence).

This chain links TRBV18 with TRBJ2-7; D gene ambiguous. With 6 bases removed from V and 6 bases from J, the gap between germline ends came to 12 bases. CDR1 is KGHSH, CDR2 LQKENI, per germline. The CDR3 consists of 12 residues. The CDR3 sequence is CASSPSTGEQYF. In nucleotides, the CDR3 is TGTGCCAGCTCTCCCAGTACGGGCGAGCAGTACTTC.

CDR3 sequence reads: CASSSGREDTQYF. CDR3 DNA: TGTGCCAGCTCTAGCGGGAGAGAGGATACGCAGTATTTT. The chain combines TRBV10-3 with TRBJ2-3; 10 positions match TRBD2. CDR3 length equals 13 residues. The germline V gene has CDR1 ENHRY and CDR2 SYGVKD. Trimming took 10 bases from V and 6 from J; bases not matched to a gene: 7.

This clonotype was seen only a few times. The chain links TRBV9 to TRBJ2-5; D perhaps matches TRBD2 (5 bases). CDR1 and CDR2 (germline): SGDLS, YYNGEE. This CDR3 has 14 residues. V was clipped by 0 bases and J by 1 base, with 7 bases between them. As DNA, the CDR3 is TGTGCCAGCAGCGTAGGACTATCCCAAGAGACCCAGTACTTC. Translating gives CASSVGLSQETQYF.